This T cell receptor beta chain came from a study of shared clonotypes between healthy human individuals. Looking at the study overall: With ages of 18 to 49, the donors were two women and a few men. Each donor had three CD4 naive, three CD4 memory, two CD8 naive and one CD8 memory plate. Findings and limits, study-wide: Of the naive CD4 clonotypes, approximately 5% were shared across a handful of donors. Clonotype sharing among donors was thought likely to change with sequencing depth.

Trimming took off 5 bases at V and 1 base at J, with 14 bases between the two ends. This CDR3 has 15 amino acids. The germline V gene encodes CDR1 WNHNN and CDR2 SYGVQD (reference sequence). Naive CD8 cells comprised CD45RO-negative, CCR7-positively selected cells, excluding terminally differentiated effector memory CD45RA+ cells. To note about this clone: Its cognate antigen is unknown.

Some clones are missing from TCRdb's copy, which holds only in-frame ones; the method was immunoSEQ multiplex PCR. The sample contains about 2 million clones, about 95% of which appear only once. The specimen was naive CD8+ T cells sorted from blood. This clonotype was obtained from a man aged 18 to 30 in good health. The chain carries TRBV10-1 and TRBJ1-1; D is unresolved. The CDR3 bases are TGCGCCAGCAGTAACCAGAAAGACAAGAACACTGAAGCTTTCTTT. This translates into CASSNQKDKNTEAFF.